The 22 T cell receptor beta chains given below trace back to one sample, sequenced in a study of blood T cells in healthy people across ages. Next came a second PCR, run for about 7 to 12 cycles, which used a sample-barcoded 5' primer along with a J-beta primer mix. From the 5' RACE reads, TCRdb called clonotypes with MiXCR, one entry per CDR3 protein. Among 580,000 or so distinct CDR3 sequences listed, less than 60% were seen once. Input material: blood. These receptors were collected from an older man in good health.

The CDR3 DNA is TGCAGTGCTAGAGGTGCGGACAGGGTGGCCATTCAGTACTTC. Translated, it gives CSARGADRVAIQYF. The chain combines TRBV20-1 with TRBJ2-7; 8 nucleotides agree with TRBD1. Gene TRBJ2-4 matches the end of the DNA better, so the J call may be wrong. The CDR3 has 14 amino acids. CDR1 is DFQATT and CDR2 is SNEGSKA in the germline V gene (reference sequence).

The chain uses TRBV20-1 and TRBJ2-5; D is undetermined. The V end was cut by 6 bases, the J end by 5 bases, with 19 bases between. Per germline, CDR1 DFQATT and CDR2 SNEGSKA (reference sequence). The CDR3 length is 14 residues. The CDR3, as DNA: TGCAGTGCCAAAAGGGTCAGCCCCTGGGAGACCCAGTACTTC. It specifies CSAKRVSPWETQYF.

This chain links TRBV9 with TRBJ1-2; 7 nucleotides match TRBD1. Germline V gene data show CDR1 as SGDLS and CDR2 as YYNGEE. The CDR3 has 13 residues. After removal of 2 bases from V and 6 bases from J, the junction contained 4 bases not matched to a gene. CDR3 region: CASSVETGNGYTF. In DNA form, the CDR3 reads TGTGCCAGCAGCGTGGAGACAGGGAATGGCTACACCTTC. The full variable domain, completed using reference TRBV9 and TRBJ1-2, is DSGVTQTPKHLITATGQRVTLRCSPRSGDLSVYWYQQSLDQGLQFLIQYYNGEERAKGNILERFSAQQFPDLHSELNLSSLELGDSALYFCASSVETGNGYTFGSGTRLTVV.

The table lists this clonotype with a few counts. Since a much larger clone is just one base distant, this may be a read error. The chain uses TRBV6-6 and TRBJ2-3; 9 positions agree with TRBD1. V lost 7 bases to trimming and J lost 3 bases; unmatched junction nucleotides: 11. CDR3 length: 16 amino acids. CDR1 and CDR2 (germline): MNHNY, SVGAGI (reference sequence). CDR3 DNA sequence: TGTGCCAGCACACTTCGGACAGGGGTGGGGACAGATACGCAGTATTTT. This translates into CASTLRTGVGTDTQYF.

The J gene is TRBJ2-3, the V gene TRBV7-3; 8 bases align to TRBD1. Germline CDR1 and CDR2: SGHTA and FQGTGA. The CDR3 has 16 residues. Unmatched junction bases numbered 5, after V lost 3 bases and J lost 0 bases. DNA for the CDR3: TGTGCCAGCAGCTTCAGGGGGCAGGCTAGCACAGATACGCAGTATTTT. Its translation: CASSFRGQASTDTQYF.

For this clonotype: Germline is not matched at one junction end, which may reflect a read error. The chain has TRBV25-1 and TRBJ2-5, with D maybe TRBD2 (5 bases). The germline V gene has CDR1 MGHDK and CDR2 SYGVNS. CDR3 size: 13 residues. The DNA for the CDR3 is TGTGTCAGCAGTGAGGTTAAGTTCGGGGAGCAGTACTTC. This translates into CVSSEVKFGEQYF.

As concerns this clonotype: It is likely a read error, because the conserved phenylalanine at the end of the CDR3 is missing. V usage is TRBV12-3 or TRBV12-4 and J usage is TRBJ1-1, with TRBD1 matching over 7 bases. CDR3 length equals 14 residues. V was clipped by 6 bases and J by 1 base; unmatched bases: 5. CDR3 sequence (DNA): TGTGCCAGCAGCCTGGGACAGAGGAACACTGAAGCTTTCTTG. It specifies CASSLGQRNTEAFL.

This sequence joins TRBV20-1 and TRBJ2-5; TRBD2 is a possible D gene (6 bases). The J call may be in error: the DNA end matches TRBJ2-7 better. Germline loops: CDR1 DFQATT, CDR2 SNEGSKA (reference sequence). The CDR3 extends over 13 amino acids. The CDR3 region is CSARVGGKNEQYF. Written as DNA, the CDR3 is TGCAGTGCTAGAGTCGGGGGTAAGAACGAGCAGTACTTC.

This chain links TRBV10-3 with TRBJ2-1, with no clear D. Germline V CDR1 and CDR2: ENHRY, SYGVKD. CDR3 length equals 11 residues. V lost 5 bases, J lost 5 bases, and 4 bases lay in between. Here the CDR3 reads CAISTDNEQFF. CDR3 in DNA: TGTGCCATCAGTACCGACAATGAGCAGTTCTTC.

V gene TRBV20-1 combines with J gene TRBJ1-5, with unresolved D. The CDR3 totals 12 residues. Per the germline V gene, CDR1 is DFQATT and CDR2 is SNEGSKA (reference sequence). The V and J ends lost 6 bases and 1 base respectively, with 7 bases between them. CDR3 residues: CSAEDSNQPQHF. The CDR3 nucleotides are TGCAGTGCGGAGGACAGCAATCAGCCCCAGCATTTT.

This clonotype is a singleton in its sample. V usage is TRBV12-3 or TRBV12-4 and J usage is TRBJ2-1, with 8 bases lining up with TRBD1. The CDR3 length is 19 residues. V shed 7 bases and J 0 bases; nucleotides not matched to a gene: 17. This CDR3 reads CASIPTGTGGDSSYNEQFF. CDR3 nucleotide sequence: TGTGCCAGCATCCCGACCGGGACAGGAGGTGATAGCTCCTACAATGAGCAGTTCTTC.

A word on this clonotype: A read error is possible here, since a much larger clone lies one base away. The chain is built from TRBV3-1 and TRBJ2-5, with TRBD2 as a possible D gene (6 bases). Germline V CDR1 and CDR2: LGHDT, YNNKEL (reference sequence). The V end was cut by 0 bases, the J end by 2 bases, with 13 bases between. The CDR3 runs 16 residues. The CDR3 DNA reads TGTGCCAGCAGCCAAGAGCCGGGAGTCATTCAAGAGACCCAGTACTTC. Encoded protein: CASSQEPGVIQETQYF.

This clonotype has a handful of counts. The gene calls are TRBV20-1 and TRBJ2-1, with a possible D match to TRBD2 (6 bases). CDR1 DFQATT and CDR2 SNEGSKA come from the germline V gene (reference sequence). The CDR3 is made up of 15 amino acids. The ends were cut back, 6 bases at V and 4 bases at J, with 19 bases in the middle. The CDR3 here is CSATVEASEYNEQFF. Here the CDR3 DNA reads TGCAGTGCCACTGTAGAGGCTAGCGAGTACAATGAGCAGTTCTTC.

This chain uses TRBV7-2 with TRBJ2-7; tentative D call: TRBD2 (5 bases). Trimming took off 4 bases at V and 0 bases at J, with 10 bases between the two ends. From germline, CDR1 is SGHTA and CDR2 FQGNSA. This CDR3 contains 14 residues. The chain's CDR3 is CASSSERNSYEQYF. Here the CDR3 DNA reads TGTGCCAGCAGCTCAGAGCGGAACTCCTACGAGCAGTACTTC.

This clonotype was counted only a few times. V and J are TRBV5-1 and TRBJ2-6; D may be TRBD1 or TRBD2 (5 bases each). V lost 5 bases, J lost 1 base, and 16 bases lay in between. Germline CDR1 is SGHRS and CDR2 is YFSETQ. The CDR3 is 17 residues long. The CDR3 nucleotides read TGCGCCAGCAGTTTCCCGGGACGGACTTCTGGGGCCAACGTCCTGACTTTC. The encoded protein is CASSFPGRTSGANVLTF.

This clonotype appeared many times. V usage is TRBV6-5 and J usage is TRBJ1-1, with D possibly being TRBD1 (5 bases). The V gene's germline CDR1 is MNHEY and CDR2 SVGAGI. V shed 7 bases and J shed 4 bases, with 16 bases lying between them. The CDR3 loop spans 14 amino acids. In nucleotides, the CDR3 is TGTGCCAGCACCCCCACTGGGGGAATCACTGAAGCTTTCTTT. Its protein product is CASTPTGGITEAFF.

This clonotype was picked up a small number of times. This sequence joins TRBV29-1 and TRBJ2-5, with TRBD1 matching 7 bases. V was clipped by 5 bases and J by 1 base; unmatched bases: 7. Germline V gene data show CDR1 as SQVTM and CDR2 as ANQGSEA. The CDR3 sequence is 14 residues long. This CDR3 is CSVLPPGGQETQYF. CDR3 sequence (DNA): TGCAGCGTTTTACCACCAGGGGGCCAAGAGACCCAGTACTTC.

This chain connects TRBV2 to TRBJ2-3, with D tentatively TRBD2 (7 bases). V was cut by 4 bases and J by 3 bases, with 11 bases left in between. This CDR3 is built from 14 residues. CDR1 and CDR2 from the germline V gene are SNHLY and FYNNEI. The DNA of the CDR3 is TGTGCCAGCAGTGGGCGGGGGCGGACAGATACGCAGTATTTT. It encodes CASSGRGRTDTQYF.

The rearrangement uses TRBV11-2 and TRBJ1-5, with D perhaps matching TRBD1 (5 bases). Trimming left V 5 bases short and J 6 bases short, with 17 bases between. Germline V lookup: CDR1 SGHAT, CDR2 FQNNGV. The CDR3 runs 15 residues. The CDR3 bases are TGTGCCAGCAGCCCACAAGGGGAATTGGCTCAGCCCCAGCATTTT. Amino acids: CASSPQGELAQPQHF.

CDR3 loop: CASLRDRGSPLHF. The CDR3 nucleotides are TGTGCCAGCCTCCGGGACAGGGGTTCACCCCTCCACTTT. This sequence joins TRBV12-3 or TRBV12-4 and TRBJ1-6, with 10 positions matching TRBD1. The CDR3 has 13 residues. The V and J ends lost 8 bases and 9 bases, in that order; junction bases with no gene match: 4.

The count of this clonotype is one. V usage is TRBV20-1 and J usage is TRBJ2-3; tentative D call: TRBD1 (5 bases). V was shortened by 1 base and J by 0 bases, with 11 bases between the two germline ends. The length of the CDR3 is 15 residues. Germline CDR1 is DFQATT and CDR2 is SNEGSKA (reference sequence). The CDR3 DNA follows: TGCAGTGCTAGAGTGAACAGGTTTAGCACAGATACGCAGTATTTT. Its protein product is CSARVNRFSTDTQYF.

The V and J genes are TRBV7-2 and TRBJ2-3; possible D gene TRBD1, 6 bases. This CDR3 spans 16 amino acids. Per germline, CDR1 SGHTA and CDR2 FQGNSA. Trimming took off 0 bases at V and 6 bases at J, with 16 bases between the two ends. Here the CDR3 reads CASSLAGQGVGDTQYF. The CDR3 DNA reads TGTGCCAGCAGCTTAGCGGGACAAGGGGTAGGGGATACGCAGTATTTT.